This T cell receptor (beta chain) was recovered during a study of blood T cell repertoires in COVID-19. The overall study: Spain, Italy and the United States supplied samples that represented acute and convalescent COVID-19.

Assay: immunoSEQ multiplex PCR; the TCRdb copy retains only in-frame clones and omits some. The sample consists of more than 250,000 clones, 87% of them appearing once. About this clone itself: Other nucleotide sequences in the sample specify the same CDR3.

The study drew participants aged about 18 to 95 years from about two dozen US areas. Cohorts were determined from participant-reported clinical history. Either two negative PCRs, clearance, or symptom resolution qualified Cohort 3 donors as recovered. The sequenced material came from PBMCs or T cells enriched from blood (not recorded which). The sequence was collected from a woman in her thirties or forties who had recovered from COVID-19.

In nucleotides, the CDR3 is TGTGCCAGCAGTTTATCGCAAGAGACCCAGTACTTC. This sequence encodes CASSLSQETQYF. This chain links TRBV28 with TRBJ2-5; no firm D call. CDR3 length equals 12 residues. V was shortened by 1 base and J by 2 bases, with 2 bases between the two germline ends. Germline V gene data show CDR1 as MDHEN and CDR2 as SYDVKM.